This is a list of T cell receptor beta chains from one sample in a study of blood T cell repertoires in COVID-19. The protocol was immunoSEQ multiplex PCR, while the TCRdb copy is restricted to in-frame clones and leaves out a portion. The sample contains about 280,000 clones, roughly 86% of which appear only once. The sequenced material came from peripheral blood. Receptors were obtained from a young man with active or convalescent COVID-19. CDR3s include the opening cysteine and the closing phenylalanine or tryptophan. Each record gives: CDR3 DNA, CDR3 protein, clone size, J gene, V gene, D gene. A D gene is named only where the DNA matches it firmly. Size is omitted from some rows. Given values are once, few, many or a class for expanded clones.

CDR3 DNA: TGTGCCAGCAGAATACAGGGGGCGCGCGACTATGGCTACACCTTC
CDR3 protein: CASRIQGARDYGYTF
clone size: .
J gene: TRBJ1-2
V gene: TRBV6-5
D gene: TRBD1

CDR3 DNA: TGTGCCATCAGTGAGCCGGACAGGATGTCCGGGGAGCAGTACTTC
CDR3 protein: CAISEPDRMSGEQYF
clone size: few
J gene: TRBJ2-7
V gene: TRBV10-3
D gene: TRBD1

CDR3 DNA: TGTGCCAGCAGCTTGGGGCAGGGTAAATATGGCTACACCTTC
CDR3 protein: CASSLGQGKYGYTF
clone size: .
J gene: TRBJ1-2
V gene: TRBV5-4
D gene: .

CDR3 DNA: TGTGCCAGCAGCCGGGAAGAGGCAGTTACCAATGAAAAACTGTTTTTT
CDR3 protein: CASSREEAVTNEKLFF
clone size: .
J gene: TRBJ1-4
V gene: TRBV7-8
D gene: .

CDR3 DNA: TGTGCCAGCAGCTTTCAAGACAGGATCTATAATTCACCCCTCCACTTT
CDR3 protein: CASSFQDRIYNSPLHF
clone size: .
J gene: TRBJ1-6
V gene: TRBV3-1/TRBV3-2
D gene: .

CDR3 DNA: TGTGCCAGCAGTACCCAGACAGTGACCTACGAGCAGTACTTC
CDR3 protein: CASSTQTVTYEQYF
clone size: .
J gene: TRBJ2-7
V gene: TRBV2
D gene: .

CDR3 DNA: TGTGCCATCAGTGAGTCTTACGCCGAGAGTAATGGCTACACCTTC
CDR3 protein: CAISESYAESNGYTF
clone size: .
J gene: TRBJ1-2
V gene: TRBV10-3
D gene: .

CDR3 DNA: TGTGCCAGCAGGCAGCGGGACAACACAGATACGCAGTATTTT
CDR3 protein: CASRQRDNTDTQYF
clone size: .
J gene: TRBJ2-3
V gene: TRBV6-5
D gene: .

CDR3 DNA: TGTGCCAGCAGTGGGACCGGGACTAGCGCAGAGACCCAGTACTTC
CDR3 protein: CASSGTGTSAETQYF
clone size: .
J gene: TRBJ2-5
V gene: TRBV2
D gene: TRBD2

CDR3 DNA: TGTGCCAGTAGTATCGGCAATCAGCCCCAGCATTTT
CDR3 protein: CASSIGNQPQHF
clone size: .
J gene: TRBJ1-5
V gene: TRBV19
D gene: .